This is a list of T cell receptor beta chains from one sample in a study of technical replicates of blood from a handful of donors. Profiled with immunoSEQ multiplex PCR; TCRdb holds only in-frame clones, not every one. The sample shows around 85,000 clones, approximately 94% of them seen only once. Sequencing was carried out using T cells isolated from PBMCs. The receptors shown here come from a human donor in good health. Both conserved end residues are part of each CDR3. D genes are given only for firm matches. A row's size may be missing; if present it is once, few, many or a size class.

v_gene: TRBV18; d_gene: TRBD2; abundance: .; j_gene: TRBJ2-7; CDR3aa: CASSPLAGGYEQYF; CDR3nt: TGTGCCAGCTCCCCGCTAGCGGGGGGATACGAGCAGTACTTC
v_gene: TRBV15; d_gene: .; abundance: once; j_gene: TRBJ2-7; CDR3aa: CATSRDQSLAGEQYF; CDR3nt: TGTGCCACCAGCAGAGATCAATCCCTAGCCGGGGAGCAGTACTTC
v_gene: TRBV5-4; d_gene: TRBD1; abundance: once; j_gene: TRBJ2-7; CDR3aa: CASSLDIRQGTGEYF; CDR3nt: TGTGCCAGCAGCTTGGACATCCGACAGGGGACTGGAGAATACTTC
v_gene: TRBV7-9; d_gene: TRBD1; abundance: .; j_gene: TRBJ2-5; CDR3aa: CASSSGTGYQETQYF; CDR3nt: TGTGCCAGCAGCTCCGGGACAGGTTACCAAGAGACCCAGTACTTC
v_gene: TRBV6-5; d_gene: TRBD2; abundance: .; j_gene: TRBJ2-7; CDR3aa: CASSFGTSAPYEQYF; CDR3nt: TGTGCCAGCAGTTTCGGGACTAGCGCGCCCTACGAGCAGTACTTC
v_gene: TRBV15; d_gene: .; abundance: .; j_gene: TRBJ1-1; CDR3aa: CATSREEGNTEAFF; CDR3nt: TGTGCCACCAGCAGAGAGGAGGGGAACACTGAAGCTTTCTTT
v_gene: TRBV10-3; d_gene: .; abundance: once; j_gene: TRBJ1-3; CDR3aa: CAIGDVGNTIYF; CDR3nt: TGTGCCATCGGAGACGTTGGAAACACCATATATTTT
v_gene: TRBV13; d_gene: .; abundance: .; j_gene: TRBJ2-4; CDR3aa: CASSLRQFLAKNIQYF; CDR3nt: TGTGCCAGCAGCTTGAGGCAGTTCCTAGCCAAAAACATTCAGTACTTC
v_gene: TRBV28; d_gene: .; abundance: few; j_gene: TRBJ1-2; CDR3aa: CASRDDSVIPSNYGYTF; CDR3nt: TGTGCCAGCAGAGATGACAGCGTTATACCCTCTAACTATGGCTACACCTTC
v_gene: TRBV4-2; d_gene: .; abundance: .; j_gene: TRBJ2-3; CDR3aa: CASSQEVGADTQYF; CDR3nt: TGTGCCAGCAGCCAAGAAGTGGGCGCAGATACGCAGTATTTT
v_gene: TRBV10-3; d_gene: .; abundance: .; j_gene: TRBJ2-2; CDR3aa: CAIRDRTGELFF; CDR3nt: TGTGCCATCAGAGACAGAACCGGGGAGCTGTTTTTT
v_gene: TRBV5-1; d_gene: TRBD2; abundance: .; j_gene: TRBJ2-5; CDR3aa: CASSLSGGAETQYF; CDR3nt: TGCGCCAGCAGCTTGAGCGGGGGGGCGGAGACCCAGTACTTC
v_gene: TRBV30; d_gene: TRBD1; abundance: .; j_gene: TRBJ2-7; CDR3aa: CASDGDRGHYEQYF; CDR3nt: TGTGCCTCTGACGGGGACAGGGGGCATTACGAGCAGTACTTC